This T cell receptor (beta chain) stems from a study of T cells in Graves' hyperthyroidism and ophthalmopathy. Uncontrolled infection, other autoimmune disease, pregnancy or lactation excluded patients. The authors took PBMCs from roughly 10 ml fresh peripheral blood. Study-level results: The model identified upcoming ophthalmopathy a median around 7.1 months ahead of onset. A 13 V-J model separated ophthalmopathy from stable hyperthyroidism.

The CDR3 contains 14 residues. V was cut by 0 bases and J by 5 bases, with 14 bases left in between. CDR1 and CDR2 from the germline V gene are DFQATT and SNEGSKA (reference sequence). RNA transcripts were the template for amplifying TCR beta CDR3 regions. First-round RT-PCR with HTBI primers amplified the TCR CDR3 region. MiXCR, applied by TCRdb to the multiplex PCR reads, yields one record per CDR3 protein. The sample comprises some 580,000 distinct CDR3 sequences, approximately 16% of which are singletons, and under 3.5% rests with the top ten. This clonotype was found many times. Its specificity is not known.

The chain joins TRBV20-1 to TRBJ2-7, with D possibly matching TRBD2 (6 bases). Sequencing used blood. This TCR derives from a woman in her thirties or forties with Graves' ophthalmopathy. In DNA, the CDR3 is TGCAGTGCTAGAGAGACGGGACTGCTGAACGAGCAGTACTTC. This encodes CSARETGLLNEQYF.